A single sample is the source of the 18 T cell receptor beta chains below, sequenced in a study of cytomegalovirus exposure and HLA in healthy donors. Vbeta (60) and Jbeta (13) primers were used in the PCR. Assay: immunoSEQ multiplex PCR; the TCRdb copy retains only in-frame clones and omits some. The repertoire holds fewer than 250,000 clones, with around 73% as singletons. The sequenced sample consisted of PBMCs. These receptors originate from a male donor in good health and CMV-seronegative.

The chain couples TRBV9 to TRBJ2-5; 7 nucleotides align to TRBD2. The J call is doubtful: the DNA matches TRBJ2-7 better. Germline CDR1 is SGDLS and CDR2 is YYNGEE. The CDR3 has 15 residues. Written as DNA, the CDR3 is TGTGCCAGCAGCCCCAGTCTAGCGGCCTCCTACGAGCAGTACTTC. It translates to CASSPSLAASYEQYF.

There are a few counts of this clone. The J gene is TRBJ1-3, the V gene TRBV19; D is ambiguous. The V gene's germline CDR1 is LNHDA and CDR2 SQIVND (reference sequence). With 9 bases removed from V and 3 bases from J, the gap between germline ends came to 6 bases. The CDR3 has 11 residues. The CDR3 nucleotides read TGTGCCAGCCAGGTTGGAAACACCATATATTTT. Protein sequence: CASQVGNTIYF.

The chain employs TRBV5-1 and TRBJ2-2; a weak D match, TRBD2 (6 bases). Germline V gene sequence: CDR1 SGHRS, CDR2 YFSETQ. CDR3 length: 15 amino acids. Trimming shortened V by 3 bases and J by 3 bases, and 12 bases separated the two germline ends. This CDR3 is CASSYGTPYTGELFF. DNA of the CDR3: TGCGCCAGCAGCTACGGGACTCCATACACCGGGGAGCTGTTTTTT.

This clone was recorded a few times. CDR3 sequence reads: CASSLDRVRDGYTF. The CDR3 DNA reads as TGCGCCAGCAGCTTGGACAGGGTAAGAGATGGCTACACCTTC. The rearrangement uses TRBV5-1 and TRBJ1-2, with D maybe TRBD1 (6 bases). The CDR3 is 14 residues long. The germline V and J ends were trimmed by 0 bases and 6 bases, with 12 bases remaining between them. Germline loops: CDR1 SGHRS, CDR2 YFSETQ.

This rearrangement joins TRBV19 to TRBJ2-1, with D possibly TRBD1 on 6 matching bases. V was shortened by 3 bases and J by 2 bases, with 11 bases between the two germline ends. The length of the CDR3 is 15 residues. CDR1 is LNHDA and CDR2 is SQIVND in the germline V gene (reference sequence). CDR3 sequence reads: CASSISGDTYNEQFF. CDR3 in DNA: TGTGCCAGTAGTATTTCCGGGGACACCTACAATGAGCAGTTCTTC.

The V gene is TRBV7-7, the J gene TRBJ2-2; D gene ambiguous. V lost 5 bases and J 6 bases, leaving 7 bases between the germline ends. Germline loops: CDR1 SSHAT, CDR2 FNYEAQ (reference sequence). The CDR3 has 12 residues. As DNA, the CDR3 is TGTGCCAGCAGCCCAGTATCCGGGGAGCTGTTTTTT. Translation: CASSPVSGELFF. The whole variable domain, filled in from reference TRBV7-7 and TRBJ2-2, reads GAGVSQSPRYKVTKRGQDVTLRCDPISSHATLYWYQQALGQGPEFLTYFNYEAQPDKSGLPSDRFSAERPEGSISTLTIQRTEQRDSAMYRCASSPVSGELFFGEGSRLTVL.

The rearrangement links TRBV13 to TRBJ2-1, with a tentative D call TRBD2 (6 bases). The CDR3 extends over 14 amino acids. Trimming pared 5 bases from V and 7 bases from J, leaving 15 bases between. The germline gives CDR1 PRHDT, CDR2 FYEKMQ (reference sequence). The CDR3 region has the DNA TGTGCCAGCAGCCTGCTAGCGCTGGATAATGAGCAGTTCTTC. Translated, it gives CASSLLALDNEQFF.

This rearrangement joins TRBV5-1 to TRBJ2-5, with D possibly TRBD2 on 5 matching bases. The CDR3 runs to 14 residues. V lost 3 bases, J lost 2 bases, and 11 bases lay in between. Germline loops: CDR1 SGHRS, CDR2 YFSETQ. The CDR3 DNA is TGCGCCAGCAGCTCCAGCGGTACTCAAGAGACCCAGTACTTC. Its translation: CASSSSGTQETQYF. The complete variable domain, with remaining parts taken from reference TRBV5-1 and TRBJ2-5, reads KAGVTQTPRYLIKTRGQQVTLSCSPISGHRSVSWYQQTPGQGLQFLFEYFSETQRNKGNFPGRFSGRQFSNSRSEMNVSTLELGDSALYLCASSSSGTQETQYFGPGTRLLVL.

This clone was observed a handful of times. The rearrangement uses TRBV5-4 and TRBJ2-7, with 8 positions matching TRBD2. Germline V gives CDR1 SGHNT, CDR2 YYREEE (reference sequence). CDR3 length: 13 amino acids. The V gene end was trimmed by 5 bases and the J gene end by 7 bases; junction bases not matched to a gene: 8. This CDR3 is CASSTPSGGEQYF. DNA for the CDR3: TGTGCCAGCAGTACCCCCAGCGGGGGAGAGCAGTACTTC.

J is TRBJ2-1 and V is TRBV5-1; a weak D match, TRBD1 (5 bases). Trimming pared 4 bases from V and 0 bases from J, leaving 5 bases between. The CDR3 consists of 13 residues. The V gene's germline CDR1 is SGHRS and CDR2 YFSETQ. CDR3 region: CASSRGSYNEQFF. The CDR3 nucleotides read TGCGCCAGCAGCAGGGGCTCCTACAATGAGCAGTTCTTC.

The V call is TRBV4-1, the J call TRBJ2-5, with TRBD1 matching 9 bases. The J call may be incorrect, as the DNA end agrees better with TRBJ2-7. The germline V gene encodes CDR1 MGHRA and CDR2 YSYEKL. The CDR3 has 16 residues. The CDR3 DNA is TGCGCCAGCAGCCCAGAGCCGGGACAGGGAATCCACGAGCAGTACTTC. It codes for CASSPEPGQGIHEQYF.

The J gene is TRBJ1-1, the V gene TRBV19; D is possibly TRBD1 (5 bases). CDR1 is LNHDA, CDR2 SQIVND, per germline (reference sequence). The V and J ends lost 5 bases and 4 bases respectively, with 17 bases between them. The CDR3 runs to 15 residues. The CDR3, as DNA: TGTGCCAGTAGTCCCCCCGGGGGAGTAAGCACTGAAGCTTTCTTT. It yields the protein CASSPPGGVSTEAFF.

This clone was observed a single time. Here the CDR3 reads CASSRPGNEQYF. CDR3 coding DNA: TGTGCCAGTAGTCGGCCCGGGAACGAGCAGTACTTC. This chain uses TRBV19 with TRBJ2-7, with D perhaps matching TRBD2 (5 bases). Trimming removed 5 bases at V and 5 bases at J, with 10 bases between. Germline V gene sequence: CDR1 LNHDA, CDR2 SQIVND (reference sequence). CDR3 size: 12 residues.

This clone was seen once. The rearrangement uses TRBV7-8 and TRBJ2-7, with 11 bases identical to TRBD2. Losses at the gene ends were 3 bases for V and 2 bases for J; bases not matched to a gene: 6. The CDR3 is made up of 16 amino acids. Germline V gene sequence: CDR1 SGHVS, CDR2 FQNEAQ. The CDR3 here is CASSFLAGGLPYEQYF. The DNA for the CDR3 is TGTGCCAGCAGCTTTCTAGCGGGAGGCCTTCCCTACGAGCAGTACTTC.

This rearrangement joins TRBV28 to TRBJ1-3; 7 nucleotides agree with TRBD1. Losses at the gene ends were 5 bases for V and 14 bases for J; bases not matched to a gene: 15. The CDR3 totals 14 residues. Germline V gene sequence: CDR1 MDHEN, CDR2 SYDVKM. The chain's CDR3 is CASSETGSLIRLYF. The CDR3 DNA is TGTGCCAGCAGTGAGACAGGGTCCCTCATTCGCTTATATTTT.

The gene calls are TRBV10-3 and TRBJ2-1, with TRBD2 as a possible D gene (5 bases). CDR3 length: 12 residues. Germline V lookup: CDR1 ENHRY, CDR2 SYGVKD. Trimming shortened V by 8 bases and J by 6 bases, and 11 bases separated the two germline ends. CDR3 residues: CAIAREGNEQFF. The CDR3 nucleotides read TGTGCCATCGCCCGCGAGGGCAATGAGCAGTTCTTC.

The chain is built from TRBV2 and TRBJ1-4; 10 bases align to TRBD1. The length of the CDR3 is 15 residues. V lost 6 bases and J lost 3; bases outside the gene matches: 4. Germline values: CDR1 SNHLY, CDR2 FYNNEI. As DNA, the CDR3 is TGTGCCAGCAGCCGACAGGGGGCACCTAATGAAAAACTGTTTTTT. Translation: CASSRQGAPNEKLFF.

V is TRBV5-4 and J is TRBJ2-7; 9 bases line up with TRBD2. Germline V gene lookup returns CDR1 SGHNT and CDR2 YYREEE (reference sequence). V dropped 2 bases and J dropped 2; count of bases not matched to a gene: 8. The CDR3 sequence is 16 residues long. The CDR3 spells CASSFGAGGPTYEQYF. CDR3 sequence (DNA): TGTGCCAGCAGCTTTGGGGCGGGAGGGCCGACCTACGAGCAGTACTTC.